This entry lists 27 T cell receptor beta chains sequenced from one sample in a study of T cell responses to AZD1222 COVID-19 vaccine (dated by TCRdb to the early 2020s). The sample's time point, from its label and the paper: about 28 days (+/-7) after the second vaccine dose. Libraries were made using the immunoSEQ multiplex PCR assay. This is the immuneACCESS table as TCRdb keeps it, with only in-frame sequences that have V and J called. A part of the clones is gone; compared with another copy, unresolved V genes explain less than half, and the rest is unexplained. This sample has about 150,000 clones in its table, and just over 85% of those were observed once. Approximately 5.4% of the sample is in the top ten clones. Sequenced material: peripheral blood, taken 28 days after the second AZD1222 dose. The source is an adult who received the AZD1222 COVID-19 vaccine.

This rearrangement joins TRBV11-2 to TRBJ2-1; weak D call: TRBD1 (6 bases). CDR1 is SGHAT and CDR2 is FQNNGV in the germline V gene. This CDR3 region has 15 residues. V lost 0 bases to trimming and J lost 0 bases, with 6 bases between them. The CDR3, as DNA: TGTGCCAGCAGCTTAGAAGGGGGCTCCTACAATGAGCAGTTCTTC. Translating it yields CASSLEGGSYNEQFF. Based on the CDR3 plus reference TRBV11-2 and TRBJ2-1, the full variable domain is EAGVAQSPRYKIIEKRQSVAFWCNPISGHATLYWYQQILGQGPKLLIQFQNNGVVDDSQLPKDRFSAERLKGVDSTLKIQPAKLEDSAVYLCASSLEGGSYNEQFFGPGTRLTVL.

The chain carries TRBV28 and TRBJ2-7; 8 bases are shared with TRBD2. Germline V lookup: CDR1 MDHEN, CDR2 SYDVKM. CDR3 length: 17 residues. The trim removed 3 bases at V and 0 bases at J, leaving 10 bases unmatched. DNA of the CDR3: TGTGCCAGCAGTTTCCTCACTAGCGGACGATTCTCCTACGAGCAGTACTTC. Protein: CASSFLTSGRFSYEQYF.

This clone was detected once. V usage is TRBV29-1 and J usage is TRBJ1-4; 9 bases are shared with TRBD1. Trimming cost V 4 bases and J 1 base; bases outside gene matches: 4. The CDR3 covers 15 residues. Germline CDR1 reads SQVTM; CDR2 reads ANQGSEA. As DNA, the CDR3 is TGCAGCGTTGGGGACAGGGATATAACTAATGAAAAACTGTTTTTT. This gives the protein CSVGDRDITNEKLFF.

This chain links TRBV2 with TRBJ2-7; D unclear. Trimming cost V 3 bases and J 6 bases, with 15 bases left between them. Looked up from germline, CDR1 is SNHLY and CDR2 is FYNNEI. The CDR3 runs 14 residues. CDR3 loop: CASSDVVGPGEQYF. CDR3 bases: TGTGCCAGCAGTGATGTTGTAGGGCCGGGCGAGCAGTACTTC.

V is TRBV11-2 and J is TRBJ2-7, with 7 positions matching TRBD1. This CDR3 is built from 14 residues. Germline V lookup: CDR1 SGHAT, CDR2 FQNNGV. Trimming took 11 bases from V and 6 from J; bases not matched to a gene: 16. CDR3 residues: CAAQRSAGGSEQYF. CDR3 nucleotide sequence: TGTGCCGCACAGCGGTCGGCAGGGGGTAGCGAGCAGTACTTC.

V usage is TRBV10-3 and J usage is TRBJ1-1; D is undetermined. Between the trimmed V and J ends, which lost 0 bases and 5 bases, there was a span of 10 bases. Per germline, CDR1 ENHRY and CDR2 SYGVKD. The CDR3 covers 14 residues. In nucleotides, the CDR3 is TGTGCCATCAGTGAGTCTTCCAGGTTGACTGAAGCTTTCTTT. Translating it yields CAISESSRLTEAFF.

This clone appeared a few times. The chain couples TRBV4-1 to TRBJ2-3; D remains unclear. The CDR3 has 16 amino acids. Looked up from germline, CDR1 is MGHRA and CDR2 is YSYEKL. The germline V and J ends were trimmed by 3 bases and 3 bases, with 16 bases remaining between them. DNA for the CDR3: TGCGCCAGCAGCCAGGTTGTTCGGTCAGAAACAGATACGCAGTATTTT. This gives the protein CASSQVVRSETDTQYF.

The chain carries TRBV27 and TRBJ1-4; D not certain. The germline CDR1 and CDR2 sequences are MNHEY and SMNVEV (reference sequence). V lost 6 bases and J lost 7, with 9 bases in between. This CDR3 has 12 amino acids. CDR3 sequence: CASRSSGEKLFF. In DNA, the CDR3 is TGTGCCAGCAGGTCTTCGGGTGAAAAACTGTTTTTT. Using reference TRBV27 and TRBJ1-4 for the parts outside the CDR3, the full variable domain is EAQVTQNPRYLITVTGKKLTVTCSQNMNHEYMSWYRQDPGLGLRQIYYSMNVEVTDKGDVPEGYKVSRKEKRNFPLILESPSPNQTSLYFCASRSSGEKLFFGSGTQLSVL.

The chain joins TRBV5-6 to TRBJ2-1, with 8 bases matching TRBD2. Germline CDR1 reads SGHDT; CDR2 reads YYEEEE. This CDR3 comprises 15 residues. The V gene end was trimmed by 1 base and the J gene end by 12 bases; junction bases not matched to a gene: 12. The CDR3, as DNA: TGTGCCAGCAGCTTGAACGGGAGGGGGAGCATAGGGCAGTTCTTC. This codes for CASSLNGRGSIGQFF. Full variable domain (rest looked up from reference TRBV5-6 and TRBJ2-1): DAGVTQSPTHLIKTRGQQVTLRCSPKSGHDTVSWYQQALGQGPQFIFQYYEEEERQRGNFPDRFSGHQFPNYSSELNVNALLLGDSALYLCASSLNGRGSIGQFFGPGTRLTVL.

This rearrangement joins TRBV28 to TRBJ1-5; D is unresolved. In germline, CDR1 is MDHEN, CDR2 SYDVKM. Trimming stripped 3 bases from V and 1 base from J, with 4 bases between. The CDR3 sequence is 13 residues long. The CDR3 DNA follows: TGTGCCAGCAGTTTTTTGAGCAATCAGCCCCAGCATTTT. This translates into CASSFLSNQPQHF.

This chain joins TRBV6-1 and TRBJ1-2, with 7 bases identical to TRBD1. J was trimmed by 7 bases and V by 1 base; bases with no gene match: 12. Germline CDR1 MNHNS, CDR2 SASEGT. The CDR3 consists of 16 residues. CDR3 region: CASSEEIFTGVVGYTF. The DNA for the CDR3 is TGTGCCAGCAGTGAAGAGATTTTCACAGGGGTGGTTGGCTACACCTTC.

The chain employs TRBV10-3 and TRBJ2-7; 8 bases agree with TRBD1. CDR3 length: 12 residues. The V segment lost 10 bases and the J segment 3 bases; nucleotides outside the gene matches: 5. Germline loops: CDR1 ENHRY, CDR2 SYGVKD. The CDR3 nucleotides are TGTGCCACCGGACAGGGACTCTACGAGCAGTACTTC. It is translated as CATGQGLYEQYF.

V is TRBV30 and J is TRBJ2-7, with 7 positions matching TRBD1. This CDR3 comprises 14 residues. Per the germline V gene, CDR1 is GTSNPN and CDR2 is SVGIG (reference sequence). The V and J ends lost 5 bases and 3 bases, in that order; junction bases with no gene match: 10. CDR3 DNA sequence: TGTGCCTGGCGCTCAGCCGGGACAGTCTACGAGCAGTACTTC. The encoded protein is CAWRSAGTVYEQYF. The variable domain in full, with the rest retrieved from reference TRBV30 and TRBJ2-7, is SQTIHQWPATLVQPVGSPLSLECTVEGTSNPNLYWYRQAAGRGLQLLFYSVGIGQISSEVPQNLSASRPQDRQFILSSKKLLLSDSGFYLCAWRSAGTVYEQYFGPGTRLTVT.

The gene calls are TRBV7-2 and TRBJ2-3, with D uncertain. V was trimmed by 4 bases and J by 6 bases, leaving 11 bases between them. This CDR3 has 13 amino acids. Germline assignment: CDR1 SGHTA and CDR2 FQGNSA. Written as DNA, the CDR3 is TGTGCCAGCAGCTCCGCCCTGGTGGATACGCAGTATTTT. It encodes CASSSALVDTQYF.

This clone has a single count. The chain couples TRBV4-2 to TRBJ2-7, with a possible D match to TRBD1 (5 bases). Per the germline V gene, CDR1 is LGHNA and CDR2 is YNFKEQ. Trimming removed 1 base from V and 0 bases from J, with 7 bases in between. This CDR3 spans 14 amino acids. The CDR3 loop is CASSQVRDSYEQYF. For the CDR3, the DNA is TGTGCCAGCAGCCAAGTCAGGGACTCCTACGAGCAGTACTTC.

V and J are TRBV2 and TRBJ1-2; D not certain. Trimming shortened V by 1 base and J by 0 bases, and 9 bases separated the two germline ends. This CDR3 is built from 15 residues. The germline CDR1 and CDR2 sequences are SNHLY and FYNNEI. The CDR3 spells CASSEGSGTNYGYTF. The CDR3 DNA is TGTGCCAGCAGTGAAGGGAGCGGGACTAACTATGGCTACACCTTC.

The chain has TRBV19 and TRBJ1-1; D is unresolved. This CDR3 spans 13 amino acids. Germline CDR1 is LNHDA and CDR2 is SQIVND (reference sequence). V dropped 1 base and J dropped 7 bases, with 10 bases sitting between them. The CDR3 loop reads CASSIGAGSEAFF. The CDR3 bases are TGTGCCAGTAGTATAGGGGCAGGTAGTGAAGCTTTCTTT.

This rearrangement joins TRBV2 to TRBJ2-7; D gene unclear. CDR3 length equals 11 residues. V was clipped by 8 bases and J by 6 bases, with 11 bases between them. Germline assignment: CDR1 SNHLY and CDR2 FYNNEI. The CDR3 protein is CASGLLFEQYF. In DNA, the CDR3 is TGTGCCAGCGGATTACTTTTCGAGCAGTACTTC.

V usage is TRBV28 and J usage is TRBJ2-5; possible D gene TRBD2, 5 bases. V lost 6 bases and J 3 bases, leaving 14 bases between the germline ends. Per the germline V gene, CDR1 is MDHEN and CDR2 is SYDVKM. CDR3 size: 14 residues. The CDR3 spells CASSPAEWEETQYF. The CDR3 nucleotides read TGTGCCAGCAGCCCAGCGGAGTGGGAAGAGACCCAGTACTTC.

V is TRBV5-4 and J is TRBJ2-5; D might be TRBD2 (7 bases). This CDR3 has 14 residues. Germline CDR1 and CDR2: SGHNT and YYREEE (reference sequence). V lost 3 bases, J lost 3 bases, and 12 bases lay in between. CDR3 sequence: CASSSRGGEETQYF. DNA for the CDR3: TGTGCCAGCAGCTCAAGGGGGGGGGAAGAGACCCAGTACTTC. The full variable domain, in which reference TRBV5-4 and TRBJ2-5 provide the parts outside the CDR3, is ETGVTQSPTHLIKTRGQQVTLRCSSQSGHNTVSWYQQALGQGPQFIFQYYREEENGRGNFPPRFSGLQFPNYSSELNVNALELDDSALYLCASSSRGGEETQYFGPGTRLLVL.

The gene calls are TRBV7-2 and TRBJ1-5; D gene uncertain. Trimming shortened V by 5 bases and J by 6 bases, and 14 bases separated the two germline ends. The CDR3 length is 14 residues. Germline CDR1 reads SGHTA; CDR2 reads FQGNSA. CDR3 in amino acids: CASSHSSGPQPQHF. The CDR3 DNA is TGTGCCAGCAGCCACTCATCTGGCCCTCAGCCCCAGCATTTT.

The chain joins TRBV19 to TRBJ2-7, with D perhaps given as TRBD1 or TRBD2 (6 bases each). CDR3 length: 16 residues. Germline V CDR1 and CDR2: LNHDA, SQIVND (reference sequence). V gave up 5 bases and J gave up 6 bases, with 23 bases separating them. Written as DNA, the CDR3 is TGTGCCAGTAGTCCCTCCCGGGGGCAGGGGAGGCCCGAGCAGTACTTC. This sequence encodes CASSPSRGQGRPEQYF.

The CDR3 region is CAWSPLRFYTGELFF. CDR3 coding DNA: TGTGCCTGGAGTCCCCTCAGATTTTACACCGGGGAGCTGTTTTTT. This chain joins TRBV30 and TRBJ2-2, with unresolved D. Germline CDR1 is GTSNPN and CDR2 is SVGIG (reference sequence). V lost 2 bases and J lost 3, with 13 bases in between. The CDR3 sequence is 15 residues long. Variable domain in full (rest from reference TRBV30 and TRBJ2-2): SQTIHQWPATLVQPVGSPLSLECTVEGTSNPNLYWYRQAAGRGLQLLFYSVGIGQISSEVPQNLSASRPQDRQFILSSKKLLLSDSGFYLCAWSPLRFYTGELFFGEGSRLTVL.

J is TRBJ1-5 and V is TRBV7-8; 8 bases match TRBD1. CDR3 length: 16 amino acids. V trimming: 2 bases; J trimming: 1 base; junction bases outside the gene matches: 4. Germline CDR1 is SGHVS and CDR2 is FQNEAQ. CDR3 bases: TGTGCCAGCAGCTTAATCCGGGACAGGAGCAATCAGCCCCAGCATTTT. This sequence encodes CASSLIRDRSNQPQHF.

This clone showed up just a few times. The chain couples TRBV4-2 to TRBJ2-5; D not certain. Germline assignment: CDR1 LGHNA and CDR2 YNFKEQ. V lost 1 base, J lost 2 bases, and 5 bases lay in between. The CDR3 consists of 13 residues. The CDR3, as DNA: TGTGCCAGCAGCCAAGCCCCGCAAGAGACCCAGTACTTC. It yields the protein CASSQAPQETQYF.

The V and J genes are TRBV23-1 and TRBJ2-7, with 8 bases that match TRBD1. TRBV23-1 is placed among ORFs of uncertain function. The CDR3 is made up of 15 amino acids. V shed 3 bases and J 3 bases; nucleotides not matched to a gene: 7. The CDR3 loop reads CASSHLRDRSYEQYF. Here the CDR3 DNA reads TGCGCCAGCAGTCACCTCCGGGACAGGAGCTACGAGCAGTACTTC.

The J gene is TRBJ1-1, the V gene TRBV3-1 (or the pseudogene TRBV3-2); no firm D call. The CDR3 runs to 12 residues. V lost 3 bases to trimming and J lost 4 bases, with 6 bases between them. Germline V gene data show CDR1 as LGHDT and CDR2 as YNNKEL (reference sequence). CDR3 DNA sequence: TGTGCCAGCAGCCACATACCCACTGAAGCTTTCTTT. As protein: CASSHIPTEAFF.